These T cell receptor beta chains were read from a single sample in a study of naive CD8 T cells in extremely preterm neonates. Generated by immunoSEQ multiplex PCR, the TCRdb table keeps only in-frame clones and is missing some. This table has roughly 5,300 clones, about 97% appearing once. The sequenced sample consisted of naive CD8+ T cells from blood. All receptors come from a human donor in good health. Both conserved end residues are part of each CDR3. The D gene is left open where the match is weak. Not all rows give a size; the values are once, few, many and, for expanded clones, a class.

size | J | V | D | CDR3 | DNA
once | TRBJ2-1 | TRBV5-1 | . | CASSLWAPNEQFF | TGCGCCAGCAGCTTGTGGGCCCCCAATGAGCAGTTCTTC
. | TRBJ2-7 | TRBV5-6 | TRBD1 | CASSLGTGKYEQYF | TGTGCCAGCAGCTTGGGGACAGGGAAATACGAGCAGTACTTC
. | TRBJ1-1 | TRBV4-1 | . | CASSQDSTGFGWEAFF | TGCGCCAGCAGCCAAGATTCGACGGGTTTTGGTTGGGAAGCTTTCTTT
. | TRBJ2-2 | TRBV28 | . | CASSPGQTNTGELFF | TGTGCCAGCAGTCCGGGACAAACGAACACCGGGGAGCTGTTTTTT
. | TRBJ2-7 | TRBV7-8 | . | CASSFAGGGGEQYF | TGTGCCAGCAGCTTTGCCGGGGGCGGGGGCGAGCAGTACTTC
. | TRBJ2-5 | TRBV27 | TRBD2 | CASSLRERDPPETQYF | TGTGCCAGCAGTTTAAGGGAGCGGGACCCTCCTGAGACCCAGTACTTC
. | TRBJ1-3 | TRBV10-2 | . | CASKGEHTIYF | TGCGCCAGCAAGGGGGAACACACCATATATTTT
. | TRBJ1-1 | TRBV28 | . | CASSFLANTEAFF | TGTGCCAGCAGTTTTTTAGCGAACACTGAAGCTTTCTTT
. | TRBJ2-3 | TRBV28 | . | CASSPPGSGSWGDTQYF | TGTGCCAGCAGCCCCCCCGGCAGCGGGTCTTGGGGAGATACGCAGTATTTT
once | TRBJ2-7 | TRBV10-3 | . | CAISEGAGDEQYF | TGTGCCATCAGTGAGGGGGCAGGCGACGAGCAGTACTTC
once | TRBJ1-5 | TRBV7-6 | TRBD1 | CASSFGQGSGQPQHF | TGTGCCAGCAGCTTCGGACAGGGATCGGGTCAGCCCCAGCATTTT
. | TRBJ2-5 | TRBV27 | . | CASRTGTETQYF | TGTGCCAGCAGAACAGGGACGGAGACCCAGTACTTC
. | TRBJ2-7 | TRBV6-1 | . | CASRELTYYEQYF | TGTGCCAGCCGGGAACTCACCTACTACGAGCAGTACTTC
. | TRBJ1-4 | TRBV4-3 | TRBD1 | CASSQGGTGLATNEKLFF | TGCGCCAGCAGCCAGGGAGGGACAGGGCTTGCAACTAATGAAAAACTGTTTTTT
. | TRBJ1-2 | TRBV6-5 | TRBD1 | CASSYSLEGADGYTF | TGTGCCAGCAGTTACTCGTTGGAGGGGGCAGATGGCTACACCTTC
once | TRBJ2-1 | TRBV2 | TRBD2 | CASSGVAGRNEQFF | TGTGCCAGCAGTGGAGTAGCGGGGCGTAATGAGCAGTTCTTC
. | TRBJ2-1 | TRBV27 | TRBD2 | CASRIAGANNEQFF | TGTGCCAGCAGGATAGCGGGGGCCAACAATGAGCAGTTCTTC
. | TRBJ2-1 | TRBV4-1 | TRBD1 | CASSRDRDNEQFF | TGCGCCAGCAGCCGGGACAGGGACAATGAGCAGTTCTTC
. | TRBJ2-7 | TRBV9 | TRBD2 | CASRRGTSGSDEQYF | TGTGCCAGCAGGCGAGGGACTAGCGGGAGCGACGAGCAGTACTTC
. | TRBJ1-6 | TRBV4-1 | . | CASSPGGNSPLHF | TGCGCCAGCAGCCCCGGAGGAAATTCACCCCTCCACTTT
. | TRBJ2-7 | TRBV9 | . | CASSVGGGDEQYF | TGTGCCAGCAGCGTTGGAGGCGGCGACGAGCAGTACTTC
. | TRBJ2-7 | TRBV28 | . | CASRSLGGPYEQYF | TGTGCCAGCAGGTCCCTGGGGGGGCCCTACGAGCAGTACTTC
. | TRBJ2-7 | TRBV2 | . | CASSDMSLAGYEQYF | TGTGCCAGCAGTGATATGAGTCTGGCGGGCTACGAGCAGTACTTC
. | TRBJ1-2 | TRBV4-2 | . | CASSQDNGGYGYTF | TGTGCCAGCAGCCAAGATAACGGGGGCTATGGCTACACCTTC
. | TRBJ2-1 | TRBV15 | . | CATSRDNYNEQFF | TGTGCCACCAGCAGAGATAATTACAATGAGCAGTTCTTC
once | TRBJ2-4 | TRBV6-6 | TRBD1 | CASSHPRDRTTNIQYF | TGTGCCAGCAGTCACCCCCGGGACAGAACTACAAACATTCAGTACTTC
. | TRBJ2-5 | TRBV15 | . | CATTEGVGEVYRETQYF | TGTGCCACCACCGAAGGGGTGGGGGAGGTGTACCGAGAGACCCAGTACTTC
. | TRBJ2-7 | TRBV9 | . | CASSVGGGDEQYF | TGTGCCAGCAGCGTCGGAGGCGGCGACGAGCAGTACTTC
. | TRBJ2-5 | TRBV28 | TRBD1 | CASSPRTGGFQETQYF | TGTGCCAGCAGTCCCAGGACAGGGGGATTCCAAGAGACCCAGTACTTC
. | TRBJ2-2 | TRBV2 | . | CASSEGIGTLNTGELFF | TGTGCCAGCAGTGAAGGAATCGGGACACTGAACACCGGGGAGCTGTTTTTT
. | TRBJ2-4 | TRBV7-9 | . | CASSLLAGEGNIQYF | TGTGCCAGCAGCTTACTCGCAGGGGAAGGGAACATTCAGTACTTC
. | TRBJ2-7 | TRBV7-5 | . | CVRSLMPSKWDYLSYEQYF | TGTGTCAGAAGCCTAATGCCCTCCAAATGGGACTATCTCTCCTACGAGCAGTACTTC
. | TRBJ2-7 | TRBV4-1 | . | CASSQGGLYYEQYF | TGCGCCAGCAGCCAAGGCGGACTATACTACGAGCAGTACTTC
. | TRBJ1-5 | TRBV13 | . | CASSRRDIEPQHF | TGTGCCAGCAGCCGAAGGGACATTGAGCCCCAGCATTTT
. | TRBJ2-7 | TRBV5-6 | . | CASSLWSSPLAYEQYF | TGTGCCAGCAGCTTGTGGTCCTCCCCACTCGCCTACGAGCAGTACTTC
. | TRBJ2-1 | TRBV2 | . | CASRVGGEQFF | TGTGCCAGCAGAGTAGGGGGTGAGCAGTTCTTC
. | TRBJ2-7 | TRBV5-6 | . | CASSGGDHEQYF | TGTGCCAGCAGCGGAGGGGACCACGAGCAGTACTTC
. | TRBJ1-1 | TRBV28 | . | CASSFRVQGTEAFF | TGTGCCAGCAGTTTTCGGGTCCAGGGCACTGAAGCTTTCTTT
. | TRBJ2-1 | TRBV6-6 | . | CATSSSYNEQFF | TGTGCCACCTCGAGCTCCTACAATGAGCAGTTCTTC
. | TRBJ2-1 | TRBV9 | TRBD2 | CASSAGLAGNEQFF | TGTGCCAGCAGCGCCGGACTAGCGGGGAATGAGCAGTTCTTC
. | TRBJ1-3 | TRBV10-3 | TRBD1 | CAISESQGESGNTIYF | TGTGCCATCAGTGAGAGTCAGGGGGAATCTGGAAACACCATATATTTT
. | TRBJ2-5 | TRBV28 | . | CASSLTGYQETQYF | TGTGCCAGCAGCCTGACGGGGTACCAAGAGACCCAGTACTTC
. | TRBJ2-7 | TRBV27 | TRBD1 | CASRPGTGGTTGEQYF | TGTGCCAGCAGACCAGGGACAGGGGGCACTACGGGCGAGCAGTACTTC
. | TRBJ1-2 | TRBV27 | . | CASSPGDLRGYTF | TGTGCCAGCAGCCCGGGGGACCTCAGGGGCTACACCTTC
. | TRBJ2-1 | TRBV28 | . | CASSLAREGEQFF | TGTGCCAGCAGCCTCGCGCGGGAAGGTGAGCAGTTCTTC
. | TRBJ2-3 | TRBV13 | . | CASSLGGSLGTDTQYF | TGTGCCAGCAGCTTAGGGGGCAGCCTCGGCACAGATACGCAGTATTTT
. | TRBJ1-2 | TRBV19 | TRBD1 | CASSPTGDYYGYTF | TGTGCCAGTAGTCCTACAGGGGATTACTATGGCTACACCTTC
. | TRBJ1-2 | TRBV7-9 | . | CASSPTAVRYGYTF | TGTGCCAGCAGCCCTACAGCTGTGCGCTATGGCTACACCTTC
. | TRBJ2-5 | TRBV30 | TRBD2 | CAWSVPVGGFETQYF | TGTGCCTGGAGTGTACCCGTGGGGGGGTTTGAGACCCAGTACTTC
. | TRBJ1-2 | TRBV6-5 | . | CASSPEQGDYGYTF | TGTGCCAGCAGTCCAGAACAGGGAGACTATGGCTACACCTTC
once | TRBJ2-3 | TRBV9 | TRBD2 | CASSPIPGLSTDTQYF | TGTGCCAGCAGTCCTATACCGGGACTAAGCACAGATACGCAGTATTTT
. | TRBJ2-1 | TRBV28 | TRBD1 | CASSLTRGLNEQFF | TGTGCCAGCAGTTTAACCAGGGGGCTCAATGAGCAGTTCTTC
. | TRBJ2-3 | TRBV5-4 | TRBD2 | CASSLVLAGYQSSTDTQYF | TGTGCCAGCAGCTTGGTACTAGCGGGTTATCAATCTAGCACAGATACGCAGTATTTT
. | TRBJ2-1 | TRBV5-4 | TRBD2 | CASSFLGLAGVLNPYNEQFF | TGTGCCAGCAGCTTTCTGGGACTAGCGGGAGTGCTAAACCCCTACAATGAGCAGTTCTTC
. | TRBJ2-7 | TRBV5-4 | . | CASSFAGREQYF | TGTGCCAGCAGCTTCGCGGGGCGCGAGCAGTACTTC
. | TRBJ1-2 | TRBV9 | TRBD1 | CASSVARGGSTF | TGTGCCAGCAGCGTAGCTCGAGGGGGCTCCACCTTC
. | TRBJ2-1 | TRBV10-2 | . | CASSETGEQFF | TGCGCCAGCAGTGAGACAGGGGAGCAGTTCTTC